Reported below is one TCR beta chain. The antigen is unknown. PCR was performed using 60 Vbeta and 13 Jbeta primers. Only in-frame clones appear in the TCRdb table, and some are missing; sequencing was by immunoSEQ multiplex PCR. This table has tens of thousands of clones, 65% to 75% appearing once. These data originate in a study of cytomegalovirus exposure and HLA in healthy donors. Study-level results: Within an earlier analysis, most TCR beta V segments proved productive either about 90% or about 30% of the time.

Per germline, CDR1 SGDLS and CDR2 YYNGEE. The CDR3 is 14 amino acids. V lost 3 bases and J lost 0, with 7 bases in between. The rearrangement uses TRBV9 and TRBJ2-1; D gene uncertain. Sequencing was carried out using PBMCs. The source is a middle-aged man in good health and CMV-seropositive. The CDR3 sequence: CASSDLSSYNEQFF. The CDR3, as DNA: TGTGCCAGCAGCGACTTGAGCTCCTACAATGAGCAGTTCTTC. The whole variable domain, remainder taken from reference TRBV9 and TRBJ2-1, is DSGVTQTPKHLITATGQRVTLRCSPRSGDLSVYWYQQSLDQGLQFLIQYYNGEERAKGNILERFSAQQFPDLHSELNLSSLELGDSALYFCASSDLSSYNEQFFGPGTRLTVL.